The TCR beta chain described here comes from a study of blood T cell repertoires in COVID-19. Study context: From T cells, B-cell-depleted T cells, or PBMCs came the material, which was cDNA or gDNA.

Seattle-derived patients entered the study during active infection and were followed longitudinally. J was trimmed by 9 bases and V by 7 bases; bases with no gene match: 7. Germline V gene data show CDR1 as SNHLY and CDR2 as FYNNEI. The CDR3 consists of 13 residues. Source study methods: Reference gene primer amplification yielded estimated nucleated cell counts. Data came from immunoSEQ multiplex PCR; TCRdb stores just in-frame clones and leaves some out. Clone size and V and J calls were adopted from that table, with D and trimming inferred from the DNA. Altogether around 140,000 clones are present, about nine tenths being singletons, with the ten largest covering more than 9.5%.

This TCR derives from a woman in her seventies with COVID-19, enrolled during active disease. The sample was peripheral blood. The chain has TRBV2 and TRBJ2-1; 9 positions match TRBD2. CDR3 residues: CASTKGTSLEQFF. The CDR3 coding sequence is TGTGCCAGCACAAAAGGGACTAGCCTTGAGCAGTTCTTC.